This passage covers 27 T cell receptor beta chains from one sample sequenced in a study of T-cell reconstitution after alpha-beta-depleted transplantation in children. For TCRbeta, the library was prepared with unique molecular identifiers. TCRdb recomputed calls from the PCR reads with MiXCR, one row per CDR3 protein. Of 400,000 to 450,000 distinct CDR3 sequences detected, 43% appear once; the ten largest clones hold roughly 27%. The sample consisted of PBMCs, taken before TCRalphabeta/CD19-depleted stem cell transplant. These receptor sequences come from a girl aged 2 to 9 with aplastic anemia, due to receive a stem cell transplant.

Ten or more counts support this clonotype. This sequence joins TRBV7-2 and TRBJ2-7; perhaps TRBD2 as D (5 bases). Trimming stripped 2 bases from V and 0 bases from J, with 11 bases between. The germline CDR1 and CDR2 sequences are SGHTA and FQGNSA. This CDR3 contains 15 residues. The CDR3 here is CASSLSPGDSYEQYF. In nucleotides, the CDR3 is TGTGCCAGCAGCTTAAGCCCCGGGGACTCCTACGAGCAGTACTTC.

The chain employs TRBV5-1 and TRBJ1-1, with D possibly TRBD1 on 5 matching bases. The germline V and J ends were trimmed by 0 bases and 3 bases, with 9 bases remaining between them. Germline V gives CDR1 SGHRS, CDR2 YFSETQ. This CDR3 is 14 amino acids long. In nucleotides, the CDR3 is TGCGCCAGCAGCTTGGGGGGGAGGCACACTGAAGCTTTCTTT. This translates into CASSLGGRHTEAFF. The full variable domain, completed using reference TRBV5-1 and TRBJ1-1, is KAGVTQTPRYLIKTRGQQVTLSCSPISGHRSVSWYQQTPGQGLQFLFEYFSETQRNKGNFPGRFSGRQFSNSRSEMNVSTLELGDSALYLCASSLGGRHTEAFFGQGTRLTVV.

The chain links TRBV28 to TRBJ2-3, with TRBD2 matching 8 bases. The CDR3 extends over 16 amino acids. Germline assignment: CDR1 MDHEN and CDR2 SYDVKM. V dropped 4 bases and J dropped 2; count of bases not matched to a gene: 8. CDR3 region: CASSSRGGPNTDTQYF. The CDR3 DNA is TGTGCCAGCAGTTCCCGGGGGGGCCCTAACACAGATACGCAGTATTTT.

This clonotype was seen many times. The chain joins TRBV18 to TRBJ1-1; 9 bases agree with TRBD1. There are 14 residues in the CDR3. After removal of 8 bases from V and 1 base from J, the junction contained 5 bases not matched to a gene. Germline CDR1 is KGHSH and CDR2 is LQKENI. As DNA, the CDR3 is TGTGCCAGCAGTCCGGGACAGGGGAACACTGAAGCTTTCTTT. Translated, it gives CASSPGQGNTEAFF.

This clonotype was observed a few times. The CDR3 is CAIGTSGRGTDTQYF. The CDR3 DNA reads as TGTGCCATCGGGACTAGCGGGAGGGGCACAGATACGCAGTATTTT. This chain links TRBV10-3 with TRBJ2-3; 16 bases map to TRBD2. J gave up 1 base and V 8 bases, and 0 bases lay outside the gene matches. The CDR3 is 15 residues long. Germline V gives CDR1 ENHRY, CDR2 SYGVKD.

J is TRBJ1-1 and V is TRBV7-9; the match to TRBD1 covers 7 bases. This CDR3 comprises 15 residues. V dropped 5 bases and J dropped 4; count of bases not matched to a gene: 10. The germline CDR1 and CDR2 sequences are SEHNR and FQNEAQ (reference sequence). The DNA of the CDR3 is TGTGCCAGCAGCCCCTCTTACCGGGACAGCACTGAAGCTTTCTTT. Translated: CASSPSYRDSTEAFF.

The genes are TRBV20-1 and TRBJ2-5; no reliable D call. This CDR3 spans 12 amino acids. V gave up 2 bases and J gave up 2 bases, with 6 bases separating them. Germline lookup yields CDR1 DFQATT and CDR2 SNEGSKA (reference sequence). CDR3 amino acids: CSARNYQETQYF. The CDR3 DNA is TGCAGTGCTAGAAACTATCAAGAGACCCAGTACTTC.

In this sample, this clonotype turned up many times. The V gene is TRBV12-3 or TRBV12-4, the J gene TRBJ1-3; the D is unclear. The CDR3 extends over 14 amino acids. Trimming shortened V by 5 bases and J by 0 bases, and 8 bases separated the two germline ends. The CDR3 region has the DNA TGTGCCAGCAGTACGGATCACTCTGGAAACACCATATATTTT. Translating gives CASSTDHSGNTIYF.

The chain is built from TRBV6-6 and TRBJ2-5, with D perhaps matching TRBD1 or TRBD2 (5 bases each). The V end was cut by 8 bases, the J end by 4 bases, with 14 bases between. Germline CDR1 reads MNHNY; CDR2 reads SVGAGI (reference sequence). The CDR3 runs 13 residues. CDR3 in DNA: TGTGCCAGCGTCAAGTTTGGGGGAGAGACCCAGTACTTC. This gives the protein CASVKFGGETQYF.

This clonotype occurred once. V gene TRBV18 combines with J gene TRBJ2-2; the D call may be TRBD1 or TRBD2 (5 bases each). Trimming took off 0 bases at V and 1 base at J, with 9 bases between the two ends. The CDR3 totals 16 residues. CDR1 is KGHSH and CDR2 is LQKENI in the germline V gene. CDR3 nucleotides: TGTGCCAGCTCACCACCAACGGGGCGGAACACCGGGGAGCTGTTTTTT. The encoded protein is CASSPPTGRNTGELFF.

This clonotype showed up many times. CDR3 in DNA: TGTGCCAGCAGTTTACAGGACACGAGAGGCCAGTACTTC. Translated: CASSLQDTRGQYF. This sequence joins TRBV12-3 or TRBV12-4 and TRBJ2-5, with a weak D call TRBD1 (5 bases). The V end was cut by 2 bases, the J end by 10 bases, with 14 bases between. This CDR3 has 13 amino acids.

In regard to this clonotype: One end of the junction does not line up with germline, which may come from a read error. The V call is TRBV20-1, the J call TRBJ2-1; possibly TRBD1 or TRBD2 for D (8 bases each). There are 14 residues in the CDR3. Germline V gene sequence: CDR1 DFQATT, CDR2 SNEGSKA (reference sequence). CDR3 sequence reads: CSAHMRTGSDSGVF. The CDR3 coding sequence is TGCAGTGCCCATATGCGGACAGGGAGTGATAGCGGGGTTTTC.

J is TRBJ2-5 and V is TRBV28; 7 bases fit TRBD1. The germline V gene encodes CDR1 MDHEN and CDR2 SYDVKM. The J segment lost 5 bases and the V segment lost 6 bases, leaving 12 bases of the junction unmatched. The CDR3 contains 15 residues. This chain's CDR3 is CASSLQLPGGETQYF. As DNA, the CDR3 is TGTGCCAGCAGCTTACAACTCCCAGGGGGTGAGACCCAGTACTTC.

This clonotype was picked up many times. The CDR3 sequence: CASSFQGGPLDEQYF. CDR3 DNA: TGTGCCAGCAGCTTTCAAGGGGGCCCATTGGACGAGCAGTACTTC. The chain carries TRBV7-9 and TRBJ2-7; 7 bases are shared with TRBD1. CDR3 length equals 15 residues. Losses at the gene ends were 3 bases for V and 5 bases for J; bases not matched to a gene: 10. CDR1 and CDR2 (germline): SEHNR, FQNEAQ (reference sequence).

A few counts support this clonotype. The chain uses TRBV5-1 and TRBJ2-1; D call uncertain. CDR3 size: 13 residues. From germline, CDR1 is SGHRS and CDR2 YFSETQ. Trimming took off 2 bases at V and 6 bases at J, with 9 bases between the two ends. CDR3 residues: CASSLSEANEQFF. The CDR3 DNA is TGCGCCAGCAGCTTAAGCGAGGCCAATGAGCAGTTCTTC.

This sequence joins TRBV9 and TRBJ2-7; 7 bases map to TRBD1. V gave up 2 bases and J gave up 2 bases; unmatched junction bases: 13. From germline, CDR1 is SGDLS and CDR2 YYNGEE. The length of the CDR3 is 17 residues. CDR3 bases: TGTGCCAGCAGCGTGCGCGATGGAAACAGGGGCGCCTACGAGCAGTACTTC. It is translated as CASSVRDGNRGAYEQYF.

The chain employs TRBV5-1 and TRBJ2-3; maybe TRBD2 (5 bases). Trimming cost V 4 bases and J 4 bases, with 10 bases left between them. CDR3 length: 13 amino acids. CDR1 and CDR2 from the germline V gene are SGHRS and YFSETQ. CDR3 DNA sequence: TGCGCCAGCAGCCCGGAGGATCCAGATACGCAGTATTTT. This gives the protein CASSPEDPDTQYF.

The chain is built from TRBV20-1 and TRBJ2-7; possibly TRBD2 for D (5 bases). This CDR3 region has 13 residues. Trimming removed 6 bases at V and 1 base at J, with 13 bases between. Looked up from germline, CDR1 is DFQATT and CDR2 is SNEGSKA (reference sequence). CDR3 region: CSAGSSGSYEQYF. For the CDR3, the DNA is TGCAGTGCCGGATCTTCGGGGTCCTACGAGCAGTACTTC.

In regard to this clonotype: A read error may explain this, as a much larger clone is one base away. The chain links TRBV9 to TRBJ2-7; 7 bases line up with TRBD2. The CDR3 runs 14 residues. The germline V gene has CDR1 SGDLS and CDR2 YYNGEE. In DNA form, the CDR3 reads TGTACCAGCAGCCCGAGCGGGGCCCTCTACGAGCAGTACTTC. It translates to CTSSPSGALYEQYF.

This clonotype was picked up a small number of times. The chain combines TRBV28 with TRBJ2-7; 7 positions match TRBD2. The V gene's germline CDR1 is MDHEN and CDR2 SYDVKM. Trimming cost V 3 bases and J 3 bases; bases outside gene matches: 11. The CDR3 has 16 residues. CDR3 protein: CASSLGQREVFYEQYF. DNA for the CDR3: TGTGCCAGCAGTTTGGGTCAGCGGGAAGTATTCTACGAGCAGTACTTC.

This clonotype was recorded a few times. CDR3 amino acids: CASSPLSLEAFF. CDR3 sequence (DNA): TGTGCCAGCAGTCCCCTCTCCCTTGAAGCTTTCTTT. V gene TRBV6-1 combines with J gene TRBJ1-1; D is ambiguous. The ends were cut back, 5 bases at V and 7 bases at J, with 11 bases in the middle. This CDR3 contains 12 residues. Germline values: CDR1 MNHNS, CDR2 SASEGT.

The CDR3 nucleotides read TGCAGCGTTGGGACACTCGAGACCCAGTACTTC. This codes for CSVGTLETQYF. The chain couples TRBV29-1 to TRBJ2-5, with a tentative D call TRBD1 (5 bases). The V end lost 4 bases, the J end lost 5 bases, and 8 bases lay between the germline ends. The germline V gene encodes CDR1 SQVTM and CDR2 ANQGSEA. The CDR3 loop spans 11 amino acids.

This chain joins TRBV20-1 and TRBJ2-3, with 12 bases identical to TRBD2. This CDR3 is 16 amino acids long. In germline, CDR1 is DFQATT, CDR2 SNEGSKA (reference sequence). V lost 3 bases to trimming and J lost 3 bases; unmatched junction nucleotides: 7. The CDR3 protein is CSARKTSGRSTDTQYF. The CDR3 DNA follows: TGCAGTGCTAGGAAAACTAGCGGGAGGTCTACAGATACGCAGTATTTT.

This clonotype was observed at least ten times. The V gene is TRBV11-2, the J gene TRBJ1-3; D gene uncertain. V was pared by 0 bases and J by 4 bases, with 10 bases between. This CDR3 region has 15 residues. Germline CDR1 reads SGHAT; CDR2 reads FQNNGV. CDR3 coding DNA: TGTGCCAGCAGCTTAGACCCTAACGGGGGAAACACCATATATTTT. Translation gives CASSLDPNGGNTIYF.

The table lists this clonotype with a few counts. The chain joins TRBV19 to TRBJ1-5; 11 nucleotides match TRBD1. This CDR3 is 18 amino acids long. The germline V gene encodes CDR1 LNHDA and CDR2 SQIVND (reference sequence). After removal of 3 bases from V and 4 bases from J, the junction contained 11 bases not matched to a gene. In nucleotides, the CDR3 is TGTGCCAGTAGTATCGTTCCCGGGACAGGGGGGGAGAATCAGCCCCAGCATTTT. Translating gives CASSIVPGTGGENQPQHF.

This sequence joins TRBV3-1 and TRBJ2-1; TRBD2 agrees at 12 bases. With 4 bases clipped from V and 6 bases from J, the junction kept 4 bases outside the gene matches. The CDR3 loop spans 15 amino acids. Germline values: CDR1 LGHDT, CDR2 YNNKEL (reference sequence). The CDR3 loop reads CASSLTSGGSNEQFF. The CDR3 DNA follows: TGTGCCAGCAGCCTTACTAGCGGGGGGTCCAATGAGCAGTTCTTC.

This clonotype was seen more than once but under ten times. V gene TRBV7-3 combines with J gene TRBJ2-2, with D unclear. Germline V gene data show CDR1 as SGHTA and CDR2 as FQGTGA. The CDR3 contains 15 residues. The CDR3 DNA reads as TGTGCTTCGAAGAAGAAGGATGGTGGGGTCGGGGAGCTGTTTTTT. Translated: CASKKKDGGVGELFF.